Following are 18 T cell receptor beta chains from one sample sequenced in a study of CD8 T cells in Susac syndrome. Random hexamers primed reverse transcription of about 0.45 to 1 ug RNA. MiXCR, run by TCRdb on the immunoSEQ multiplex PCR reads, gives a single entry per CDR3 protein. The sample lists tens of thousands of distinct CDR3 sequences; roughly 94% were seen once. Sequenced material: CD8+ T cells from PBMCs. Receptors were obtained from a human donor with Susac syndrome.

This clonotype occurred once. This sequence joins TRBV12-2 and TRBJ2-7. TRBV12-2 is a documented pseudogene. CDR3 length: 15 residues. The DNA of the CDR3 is TGTGCAAGTCGCTTAATCGGGGTGGGAATGGACGAGCAGTACTTC. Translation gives CASRLIGVGMDEQYF.

This CDR3 is CASSQEGRPETQYF. Written as DNA, the CDR3 is TGTGCCAGCAGCCAAGAGGGACGTCCGGAGACCCAGTACTTC. J is TRBJ2-5 and V is TRBV3-1; D could derive from TRBD1 or TRBD2 (5 bases each). Germline CDR1 LGHDT, CDR2 YNNKEL (reference sequence). Trimming pared 0 bases from V and 5 bases from J, leaving 10 bases between. This CDR3 is 14 amino acids long.

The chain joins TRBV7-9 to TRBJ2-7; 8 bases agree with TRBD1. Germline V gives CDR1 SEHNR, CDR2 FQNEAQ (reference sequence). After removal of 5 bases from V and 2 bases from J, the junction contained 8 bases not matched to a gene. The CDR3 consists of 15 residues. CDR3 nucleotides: TGTGCCAGCAGCCACCGGGACAGGCTACCCTACGAGCAGTACTTC. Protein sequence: CASSHRDRLPYEQYF.

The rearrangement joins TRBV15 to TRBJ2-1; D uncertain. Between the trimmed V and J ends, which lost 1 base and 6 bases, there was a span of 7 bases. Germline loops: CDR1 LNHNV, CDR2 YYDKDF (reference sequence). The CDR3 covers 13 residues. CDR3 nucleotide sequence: TGTGCCACCAGCAGAGCTACCCCCAATGAGCAGTTCTTC. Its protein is CATSRATPNEQFF.

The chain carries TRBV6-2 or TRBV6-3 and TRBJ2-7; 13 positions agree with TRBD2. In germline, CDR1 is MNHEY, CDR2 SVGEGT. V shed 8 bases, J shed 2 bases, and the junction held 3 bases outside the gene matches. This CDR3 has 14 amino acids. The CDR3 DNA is TGTGCCAGCGGTGGACTAGCGGGAGCCTACGAGCAGTACTTC. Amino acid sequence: CASGGLAGAYEQYF.

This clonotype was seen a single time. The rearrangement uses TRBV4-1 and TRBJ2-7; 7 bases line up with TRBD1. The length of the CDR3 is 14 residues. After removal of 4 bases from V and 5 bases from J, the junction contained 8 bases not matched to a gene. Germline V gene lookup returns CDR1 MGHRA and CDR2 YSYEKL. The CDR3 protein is CASSRGQVDDEQYF. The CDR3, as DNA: TGCGCCAGCAGCCGCGGACAGGTGGACGACGAGCAGTACTTC.

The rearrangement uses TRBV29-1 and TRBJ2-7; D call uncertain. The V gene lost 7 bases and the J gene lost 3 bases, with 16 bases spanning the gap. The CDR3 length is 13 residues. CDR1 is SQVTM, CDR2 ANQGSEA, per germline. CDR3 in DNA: TGCAGCGATAAAAGGGTTACGAGCTACGAGCAGTACTTC. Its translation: CSDKRVTSYEQYF.

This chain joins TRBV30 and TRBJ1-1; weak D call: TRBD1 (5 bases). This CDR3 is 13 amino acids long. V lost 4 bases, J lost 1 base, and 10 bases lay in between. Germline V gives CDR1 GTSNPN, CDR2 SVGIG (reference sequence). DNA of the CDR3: TGTGCCTGGATTGGGACGGCGAACACTGAAGCTTTCTTT. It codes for CAWIGTANTEAFF.

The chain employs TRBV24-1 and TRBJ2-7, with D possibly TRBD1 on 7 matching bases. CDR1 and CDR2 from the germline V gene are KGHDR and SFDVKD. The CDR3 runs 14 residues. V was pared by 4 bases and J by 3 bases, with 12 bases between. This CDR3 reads CATSERGQSYEQYF. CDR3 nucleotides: TGTGCCACCAGTGAGCGGGGACAGAGCTACGAGCAGTACTTC.

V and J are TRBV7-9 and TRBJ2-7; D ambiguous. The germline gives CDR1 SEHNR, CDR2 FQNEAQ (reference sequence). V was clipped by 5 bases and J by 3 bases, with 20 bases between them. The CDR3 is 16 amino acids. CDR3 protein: CASSTGDGPSRYEQYF. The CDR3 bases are TGTGCCAGCAGCACCGGAGACGGTCCCTCGCGCTACGAGCAGTACTTC. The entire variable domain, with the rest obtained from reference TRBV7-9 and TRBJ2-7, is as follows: DTGVSQNPRHKITKRGQNVTFRCDPISEHNRLYWYRQTLGQGPEFLTYFQNEAQLEKSRLLSDRFSAERPKGSFSTLEIQRTEQGDSAMYLCASSTGDGPSRYEQYFGPGTRLTVT.

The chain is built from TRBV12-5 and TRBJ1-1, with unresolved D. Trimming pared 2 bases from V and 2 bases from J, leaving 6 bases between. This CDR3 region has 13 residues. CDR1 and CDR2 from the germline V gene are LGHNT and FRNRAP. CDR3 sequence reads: CASGLSSNTEAFF. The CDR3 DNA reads TGTGCTAGTGGTTTGAGCAGTAACACTGAAGCTTTCTTT.

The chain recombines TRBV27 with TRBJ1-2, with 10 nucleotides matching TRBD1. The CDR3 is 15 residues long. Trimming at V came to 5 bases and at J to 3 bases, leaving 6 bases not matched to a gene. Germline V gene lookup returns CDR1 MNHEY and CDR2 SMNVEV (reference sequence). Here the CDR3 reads CASSPFGTGDYGYTF. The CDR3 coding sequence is TGTGCCAGCAGTCCGTTCGGGACAGGGGACTATGGCTACACCTTC.

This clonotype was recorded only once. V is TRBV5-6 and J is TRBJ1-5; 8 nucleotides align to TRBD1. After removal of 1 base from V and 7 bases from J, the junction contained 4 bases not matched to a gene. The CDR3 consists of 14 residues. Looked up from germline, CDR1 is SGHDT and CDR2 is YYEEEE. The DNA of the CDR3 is TGTGCCAGCAGCTTGAATGGACAGGGACAGCCCCAGCATTTT. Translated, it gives CASSLNGQGQPQHF.

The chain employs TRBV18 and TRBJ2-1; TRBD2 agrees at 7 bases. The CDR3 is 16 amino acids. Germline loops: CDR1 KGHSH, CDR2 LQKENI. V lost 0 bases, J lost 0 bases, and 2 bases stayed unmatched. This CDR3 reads CASSPPLAVSYNEQFF. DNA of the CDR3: TGTGCCAGCTCACCACCCCTAGCGGTCTCCTACAATGAGCAGTTCTTC.

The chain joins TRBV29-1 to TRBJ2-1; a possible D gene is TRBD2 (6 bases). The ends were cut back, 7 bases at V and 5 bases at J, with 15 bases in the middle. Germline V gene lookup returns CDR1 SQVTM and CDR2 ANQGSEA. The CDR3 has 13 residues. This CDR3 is CSATGTPNNEQFF. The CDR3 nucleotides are TGCAGCGCCACCGGGACTCCAAACAATGAGCAGTTCTTC.

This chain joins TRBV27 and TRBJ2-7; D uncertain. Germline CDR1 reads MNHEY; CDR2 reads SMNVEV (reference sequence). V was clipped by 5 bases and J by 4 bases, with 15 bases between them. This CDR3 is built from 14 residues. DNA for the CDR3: TGTGCCAGCAGTCCTGGGATATCGATATACGAGCAGTACTTC. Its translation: CASSPGISIYEQYF.

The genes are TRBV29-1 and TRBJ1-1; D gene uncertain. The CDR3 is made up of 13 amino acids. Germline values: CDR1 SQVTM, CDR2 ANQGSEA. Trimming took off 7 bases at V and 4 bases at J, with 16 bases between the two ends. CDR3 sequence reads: CSALTVGFTEAFF. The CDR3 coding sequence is TGCAGCGCCCTTACGGTGGGGTTCACTGAAGCTTTCTTT. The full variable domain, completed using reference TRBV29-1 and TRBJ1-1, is SAVISQKPSRDICQRGTSLTIQCQVDSQVTMMFWYRQQPGQSLTLIATANQGSEATYESGFVIDKFPISRPNLTFSTLTVSNMSPEDSSIYLCSALTVGFTEAFFGQGTRLTVV.

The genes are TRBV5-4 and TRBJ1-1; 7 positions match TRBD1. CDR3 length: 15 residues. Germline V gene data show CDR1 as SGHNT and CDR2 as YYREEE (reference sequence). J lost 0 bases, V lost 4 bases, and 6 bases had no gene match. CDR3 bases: TGTGCCAGCAGCCAGGGGACAGCCATGAACACTGAAGCTTTCTTT. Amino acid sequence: CASSQGTAMNTEAFF.